Following are 24 T cell receptor beta chains from one sample sequenced in a study of vaccination and CD4 T cells after COVID-19. These receptors have no identified antigens. Stated treatment: roughly ten-day PBMC culture with coronavirus spike peptide pools or control peptides (ViraFEST assay). Cultured CD4+ T-cell DNA underwent Oncomine TCR Beta short-read sequencing. Each CDR3 protein gets one entry after TCRdb re-called the PCR reads with MiXCR. The profile shows 9,900 or so distinct CDR3 sequences, around 78% of them singletons. The specimen was CD4+ T cells from blood, cultured in vitro. The receptor source for this set is a human donor who had recovered from COVID-19.

The chain recombines TRBV6-2 or TRBV6-3 with TRBJ1-1; 12 bases are a match to TRBD1. With 10 bases clipped from V and 5 bases from J, the junction kept 8 bases outside the gene matches. The CDR3 has 14 amino acids. Germline V gene lookup returns CDR1 MNHEY and CDR2 SVGEGT. The CDR3 spells CATNPGQGATEAFF. DNA of the CDR3: TGTGCCACCAATCCGGGACAGGGGGCGACTGAAGCTTTCTTT.

The CDR3: CASSVGSLGRTEAFF. The DNA for the CDR3 is TGTGCCAGCAGCGTAGGGAGTTTGGGAAGGACTGAAGCTTTCTTT. The rearrangement links TRBV5-6 to TRBJ1-1; D remains ambiguous. V lost 4 bases and J 5 bases, leaving 18 bases between the germline ends. The CDR3 is 15 residues long. Germline V gene data show CDR1 as SGHDT and CDR2 as YYEEEE.

This clonotype is labeled as large. The chain uses TRBV7-8 and TRBJ2-7; D is undetermined. There are 10 residues in the CDR3. Germline V lookup: CDR1 SGHVS, CDR2 FQNEAQ. V lost 3 bases, J lost 7 bases, and 4 bases lay in between. CDR3: CASSLGEQYF. DNA of the CDR3: TGTGCCAGCAGCTTGGGAGAGCAGTACTTC.

The chain joins TRBV5-6 to TRBJ1-6; D may be TRBD1 (6 bases). The CDR3 contains 14 residues. Trimming left V 4 bases short and J 6 bases short, with 11 bases between. Looked up from germline, CDR1 is SGHDT and CDR2 is YYEEEE. CDR3 nucleotides: TGTGCCAGCAGCAAACAGGGACTTAATTCACCCCTCCACTTT. Translating it yields CASSKQGLNSPLHF.

The chain links TRBV6-2 or TRBV6-3 to TRBJ1-2; D is unresolved. Germline CDR1 reads MNHEY; CDR2 reads SVGEGT. Trimming removed 10 bases at V and 7 bases at J, with 19 bases between. CDR3 length equals 13 residues. CDR3 loop: CATTTPLWAGYTF. The CDR3 DNA reads TGTGCCACAACGACGCCGTTGTGGGCTGGCTACACCTTC.

The chain joins TRBV7-2 to TRBJ1-2, with TRBD1 matching 9 bases. In germline, CDR1 is SGHTA, CDR2 FQGNSA. V lost 5 bases and J lost 8; bases outside the gene matches: 15. This CDR3 contains 16 residues. The CDR3 is CASSGAGTGLGGGYTF. The CDR3 nucleotides read TGTGCCAGCAGCGGGGCCGGGACAGGGTTGGGGGGAGGCTACACCTTC. Supplemented by reference TRBV7-2 and TRBJ1-2, the full variable domain reads GAGVSQSPSNKVTEKGKDVELRCDPISGHTALYWYRQSLGQGLEFLIYFQGNSAPDKSGLPSDRFSAERTGGSVSTLTIQRTQQEDSAVYLCASSGAGTGLGGGYTFGSGTRLTVV.

V is TRBV20-1 and J is TRBJ2-7; D is possibly TRBD1 (5 bases). The CDR3 runs 14 residues. V lost 0 bases and J lost 7, with 16 bases in between. Germline values: CDR1 DFQATT, CDR2 SNEGSKA (reference sequence). The CDR3 nucleotides read TGCAGTGCTAGAGACACAGGACCCAATGGGGAGCAGTACTTC. This encodes CSARDTGPNGEQYF.

V gene TRBV2 combines with J gene TRBJ2-2, with a tentative D call TRBD2 (6 bases). The CDR3 has 13 residues. Trimming pared 7 bases from V and 6 bases from J, leaving 12 bases between. The germline V gene encodes CDR1 SNHLY and CDR2 FYNNEI. The CDR3 DNA sequence: TGTGCCAGCATTGGACTATTCCCCGGGGAGCTGTTTTTT. This translates into CASIGLFPGELFF. Using reference TRBV2 and TRBJ2-2 for the parts outside the CDR3, the full variable domain is EPEVTQTPSHQVTQMGQEVILRCVPISNHLYFYWYRQILGQKVEFLVSFYNNEISEKSEIFDDQFSVERPDGSNFTLKIRSTKLEDSAMYFCASIGLFPGELFFGEGSRLTVL.

The chain combines TRBV20-1 with TRBJ2-4; D is undetermined. The CDR3 sequence is 15 residues long. Germline assignment: CDR1 DFQATT and CDR2 SNEGSKA (reference sequence). The ends were cut back, 3 bases at V and 3 bases at J, with 15 bases in the middle. The CDR3 reads CSASASAEGKNIQYF. CDR3 nucleotides: TGCAGTGCTAGCGCTTCGGCAGAAGGCAAAAACATTCAGTACTTC.

The chain couples TRBV15 to TRBJ1-5; D is uncertain. CDR3 length: 16 amino acids. Germline V lookup: CDR1 LNHNV, CDR2 YYDKDF (reference sequence). The V gene lost 0 bases and the J gene lost 0 bases, with 9 bases spanning the gap. The CDR3 is CATSRDTPYSNQPQHF. The CDR3 DNA is TGTGCCACCAGCAGAGATACACCGTATAGCAATCAGCCCCAGCATTTT.

The rearrangement joins TRBV6-5 to TRBJ1-2, with D perhaps TRBD1 (6 bases). The germline V gene encodes CDR1 MNHEY and CDR2 SVGAGI. CDR3 length: 14 residues. The V end was cut by 2 bases, the J end by 1 base, with 8 bases between. The CDR3 nucleotides read TGTGCCAGCAGTTACCAGGGACATAACTATGGCTACACCTTC. Protein: CASSYQGHNYGYTF.

V gene TRBV6-5 combines with J gene TRBJ1-6; no firm D call. Germline CDR1 and CDR2: MNHEY and SVGAGI. The CDR3 sequence is 13 residues long. V gave up 2 bases and J gave up 8 bases, with 7 bases separating them. CDR3 nucleotides: TGTGCCAGCAGTTACATCGGAGATTCACCCCTCCACTTT. Translation: CASSYIGDSPLHF.

The chain has TRBV6-5 and TRBJ2-1, with D uncertain. With 0 bases removed from V and 8 bases from J, the gap between germline ends came to 8 bases. The germline V gene has CDR1 MNHEY and CDR2 SVGAGI. This CDR3 has 13 residues. The CDR3 reads CASSYSTVHEQFF. The CDR3 region has the DNA TGTGCCAGCAGTTACTCGACGGTCCATGAGCAGTTCTTC.

This rearrangement joins TRBV29-1 to TRBJ1-2; 7 bases fit TRBD1. Looked up from germline, CDR1 is SQVTM and CDR2 is ANQGSEA. The CDR3 covers 15 residues. Trimming at V came to 6 bases and at J to 6 bases, leaving 16 bases not matched to a gene. The CDR3 DNA sequence: TGCAGCGTACTGGACAGGCTAAACCTGGGGGATGGCTACACCTTC. This translates into CSVLDRLNLGDGYTF.

This chain connects TRBV10-1 to TRBJ2-2; D gene ambiguous. CDR1 WNHNN and CDR2 SYGVQD come from the germline V gene (reference sequence). Trimming shortened V by 4 bases and J by 0 bases, and 18 bases separated the two germline ends. The CDR3 totals 18 residues. For the CDR3, the DNA is TGCGCCAGCAGTGGTAGGACGAACCAACTCCCGAACACCGGGGAGCTGTTTTTT. Amino acids: CASSGRTNQLPNTGELFF.

The chain links TRBV7-2 to TRBJ2-3; 9 bases agree with TRBD2. Looked up from germline, CDR1 is SGHTA and CDR2 is FQGNSA. This CDR3 has 16 amino acids. The ends lost 2 bases at V and 1 base at J; junction bases unmatched: 4. The CDR3 sequence: CASSLKTSGRTDTQYF. The CDR3, as DNA: TGTGCCAGCAGCTTAAAGACTAGCGGTCGCACAGATACGCAGTATTTT.

The CDR3 bases are TGTGCCAGCAGGACAGGAATGAACACTGAAGCTTTCTTT. It specifies CASRTGMNTEAFF. The V gene is TRBV2, the J gene TRBJ1-1; the D gene is possibly TRBD1 (6 bases). In germline, CDR1 is SNHLY, CDR2 FYNNEI. V lost 6 bases, J lost 0 bases, and 8 bases lay in between. CDR3 length equals 13 residues.

This clonotype is medium-sized. The chain has TRBV19 and TRBJ1-5; D might be TRBD1 (6 bases). The CDR3 loop spans 15 amino acids. Trimming stripped 3 bases from V and 5 bases from J, with 14 bases between. CDR1 and CDR2 from the germline V gene are LNHDA and SQIVND (reference sequence). For the CDR3, the DNA is TGTGCCAGTAGTATTACGCCGACAGGCTATCAGCCCCAGCATTTT. Translation: CASSITPTGYQPQHF.

The V call is TRBV21-1, the J call TRBJ2-5; the listed D gene, TRBD1, was not tested against the DNA. TRBV21-1 is tagged as a pseudogene. The CDR3 consists of 14 residues. CDR3: CASSKGPGRETQYF. In nucleotides, the CDR3 is TGTGCCAGCAGCAAAGGCCCGGGGAGGGAGACCCAGTACTTC.

The rearrangement links TRBV12-3 or TRBV12-4 to TRBJ1-5; D unresolved. Trimming stripped 5 bases from V and 7 bases from J, with 9 bases between. The length of the CDR3 is 12 residues. The CDR3 coding sequence is TGTGCCAGCAGTCCCCCTTTGCAGCCCCAGCATTTT. Translating gives CASSPPLQPQHF.

In this sample, this clonotype turned up a few times. This chain links TRBV6-5 with TRBJ1-2; D might be TRBD1 (5 bases). CDR3 size: 14 residues. Trimming stripped 2 bases from V and 2 bases from J, with 9 bases between. The germline V gene encodes CDR1 MNHEY and CDR2 SVGAGI. CDR3 in amino acids: CASSYVDTNYGYTF. The CDR3 nucleotides are TGTGCCAGCAGTTACGTGGACACGAACTATGGCTACACCTTC.

This rearrangement joins TRBV20-1 to TRBJ2-2, with D possibly being TRBD2 (7 bases). Trimming removed 6 bases at V and 4 bases at J, with 18 bases between. CDR1 is DFQATT, CDR2 SNEGSKA, per germline (reference sequence). CDR3 length equals 15 residues. The CDR3: CSAPGAGVATGELFF. CDR3 coding DNA: TGCAGTGCCCCAGGGGCGGGAGTCGCCACCGGGGAGCTGTTTTTT.

The chain combines TRBV6-1 with TRBJ2-7, with D unresolved. Germline V gene data show CDR1 as MNHNS and CDR2 as SASEGT. This CDR3 comprises 11 residues. V dropped 3 bases and J dropped 7 bases, with 7 bases sitting between them. CDR3 protein: CASSDQWEQYF. Written as DNA, the CDR3 is TGTGCCAGCAGTGATCAATGGGAGCAGTACTTC.

The rearrangement joins TRBV20-1 to TRBJ2-7; a possible D gene is TRBD1 (6 bases). This CDR3 has 14 residues. V lost 6 bases, J lost 0 bases, and 15 bases lay in between. Germline loops: CDR1 DFQATT, CDR2 SNEGSKA (reference sequence). CDR3 nucleotide sequence: TGCAGTGCAAAACACGGACAGCGCTCCTACGAGCAGTACTTC. Protein product: CSAKHGQRSYEQYF.